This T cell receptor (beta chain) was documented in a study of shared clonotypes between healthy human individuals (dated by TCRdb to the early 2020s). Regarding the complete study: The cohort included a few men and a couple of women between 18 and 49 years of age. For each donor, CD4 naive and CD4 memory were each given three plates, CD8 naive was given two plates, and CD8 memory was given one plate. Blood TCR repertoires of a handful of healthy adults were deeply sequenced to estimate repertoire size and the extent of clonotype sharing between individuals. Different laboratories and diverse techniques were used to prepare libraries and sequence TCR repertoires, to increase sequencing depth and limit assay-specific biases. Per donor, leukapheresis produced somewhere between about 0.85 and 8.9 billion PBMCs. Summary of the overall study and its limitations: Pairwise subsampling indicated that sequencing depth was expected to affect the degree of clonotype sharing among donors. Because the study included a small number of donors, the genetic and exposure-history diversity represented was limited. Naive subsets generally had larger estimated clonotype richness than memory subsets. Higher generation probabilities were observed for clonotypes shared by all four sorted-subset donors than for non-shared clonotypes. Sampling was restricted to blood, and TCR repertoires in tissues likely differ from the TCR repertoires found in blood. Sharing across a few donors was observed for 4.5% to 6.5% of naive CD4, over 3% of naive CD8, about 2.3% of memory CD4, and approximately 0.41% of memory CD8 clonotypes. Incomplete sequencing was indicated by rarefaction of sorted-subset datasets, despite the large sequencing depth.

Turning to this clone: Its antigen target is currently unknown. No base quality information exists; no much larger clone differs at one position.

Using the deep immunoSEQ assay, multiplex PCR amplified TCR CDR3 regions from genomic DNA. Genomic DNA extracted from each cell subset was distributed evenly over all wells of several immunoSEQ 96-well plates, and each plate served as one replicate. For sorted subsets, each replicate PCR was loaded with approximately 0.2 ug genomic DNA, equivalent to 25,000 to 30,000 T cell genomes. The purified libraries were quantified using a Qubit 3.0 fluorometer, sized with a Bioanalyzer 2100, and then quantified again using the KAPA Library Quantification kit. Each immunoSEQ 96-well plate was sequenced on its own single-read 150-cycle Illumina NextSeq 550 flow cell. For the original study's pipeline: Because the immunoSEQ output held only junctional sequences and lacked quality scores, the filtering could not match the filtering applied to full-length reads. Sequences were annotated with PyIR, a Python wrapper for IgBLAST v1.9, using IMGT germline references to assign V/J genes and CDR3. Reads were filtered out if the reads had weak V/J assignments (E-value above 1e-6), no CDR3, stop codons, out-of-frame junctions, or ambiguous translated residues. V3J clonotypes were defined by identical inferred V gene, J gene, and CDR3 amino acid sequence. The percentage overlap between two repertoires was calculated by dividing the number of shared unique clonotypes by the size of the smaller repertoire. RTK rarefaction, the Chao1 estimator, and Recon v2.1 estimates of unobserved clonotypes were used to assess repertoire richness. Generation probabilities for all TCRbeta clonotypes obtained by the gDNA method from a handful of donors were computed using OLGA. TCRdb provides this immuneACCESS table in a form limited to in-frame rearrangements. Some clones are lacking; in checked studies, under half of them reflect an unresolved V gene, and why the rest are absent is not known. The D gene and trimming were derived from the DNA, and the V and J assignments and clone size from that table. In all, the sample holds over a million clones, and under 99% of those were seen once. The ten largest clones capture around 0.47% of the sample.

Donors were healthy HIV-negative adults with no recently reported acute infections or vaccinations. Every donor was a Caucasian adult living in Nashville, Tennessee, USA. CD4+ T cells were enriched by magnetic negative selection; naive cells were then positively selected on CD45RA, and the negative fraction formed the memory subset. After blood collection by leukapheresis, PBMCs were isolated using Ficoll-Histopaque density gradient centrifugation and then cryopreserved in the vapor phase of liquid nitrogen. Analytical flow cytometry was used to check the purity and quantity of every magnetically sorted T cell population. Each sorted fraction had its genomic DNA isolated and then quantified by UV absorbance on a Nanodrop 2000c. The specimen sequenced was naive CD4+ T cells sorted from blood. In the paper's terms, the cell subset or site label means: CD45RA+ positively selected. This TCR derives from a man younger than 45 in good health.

The nucleotides are TGTGCCAGTAGGAGGGACGGCTATGGCTACACCTTC. It translates as CASRRDGYGYTF. The rearranged chain carries TRBV19 and TRBJ1-2; TRBD1 is possibly the D segment (5 matching bases). The junction carries 9 bases between V and J, which are trimmed by 6 bases and 4 bases respectively. CDR1 and CDR2, per the germline V gene (reference sequence), are LNHDA and SQIVND. From the cysteine up to the phenylalanine, the CDR3 has a length of 12 residues. The DNA shown is the 36-base CDR3, in frame from base 1.